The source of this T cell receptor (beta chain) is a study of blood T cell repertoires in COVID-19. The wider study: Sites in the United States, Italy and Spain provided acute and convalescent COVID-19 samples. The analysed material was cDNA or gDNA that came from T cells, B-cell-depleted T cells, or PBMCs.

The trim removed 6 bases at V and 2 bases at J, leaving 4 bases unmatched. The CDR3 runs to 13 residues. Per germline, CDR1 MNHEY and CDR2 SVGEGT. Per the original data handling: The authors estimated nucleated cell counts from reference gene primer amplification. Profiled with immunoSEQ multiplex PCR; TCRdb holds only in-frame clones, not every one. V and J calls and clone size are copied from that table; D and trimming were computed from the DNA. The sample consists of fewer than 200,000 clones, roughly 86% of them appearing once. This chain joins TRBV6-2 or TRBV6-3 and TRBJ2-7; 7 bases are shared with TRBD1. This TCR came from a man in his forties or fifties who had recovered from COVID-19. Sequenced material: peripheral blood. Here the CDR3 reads CASSPGQTYEQYF. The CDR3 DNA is TGTGCCAGCAGCCCGGGACAGACCTACGAGCAGTACTTC.